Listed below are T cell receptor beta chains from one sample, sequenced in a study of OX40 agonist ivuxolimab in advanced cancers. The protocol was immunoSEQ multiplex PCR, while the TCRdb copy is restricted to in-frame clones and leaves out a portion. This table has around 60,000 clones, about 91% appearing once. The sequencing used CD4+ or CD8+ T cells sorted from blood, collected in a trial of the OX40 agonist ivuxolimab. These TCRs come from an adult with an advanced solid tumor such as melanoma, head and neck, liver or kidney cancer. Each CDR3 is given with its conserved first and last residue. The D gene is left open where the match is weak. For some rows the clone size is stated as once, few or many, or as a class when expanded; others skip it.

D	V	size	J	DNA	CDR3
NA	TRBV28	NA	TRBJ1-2	TGTGCCAGCAGGTTACAGGGAGTCAGTGGCTACACCTTC	CASRLQGVSGYTF
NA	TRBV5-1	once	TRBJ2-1	TGCGCCAGCAGCTTGGATCCACACTCCCCTAATGAGCAGTTCTTC	CASSLDPHSPNEQFF
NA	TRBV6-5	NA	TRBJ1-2	TGTGCCAGCAGTTCCCTCGGGTATGGCTACACCTTC	CASSSLGYGYTF
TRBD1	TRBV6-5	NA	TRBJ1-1	TGTGCCAGCAGTTACTCGAGGGGGCTGGGCACTGAAGCTTTCTTT	CASSYSRGLGTEAFF
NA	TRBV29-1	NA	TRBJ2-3	TGCAGCGTTGATGGGGGAGCGTTGGCAGATACGCAGTATTTT	CSVDGGALADTQYF
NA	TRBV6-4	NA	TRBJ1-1	TGTGCCAGCAGTTTAGACCTAAACACTGAAGCTTTCTTT	CASSLDLNTEAFF
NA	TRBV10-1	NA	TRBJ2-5	TGCGCCAGCAGCATCCCTGTCTGGGAGACCCAGTACTTC	CASSIPVWETQYF
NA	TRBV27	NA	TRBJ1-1	TGTGCCAGCAGTTTATGGAGGGAGGGCACTGAAGCTTTCTTT	CASSLWREGTEAFF
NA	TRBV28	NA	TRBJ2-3	TGTGCCAGCATATCCGCGGGATTCCCAGATACGCAGTATTTT	CASISAGFPDTQYF
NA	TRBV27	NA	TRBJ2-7	TGTGCCAGCAGTTCCTCACGGGGTTACGAGCAGTACTTC	CASSSSRGYEQYF
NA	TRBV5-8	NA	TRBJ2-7	TGTGCCAGCAGCTTGGACGGACAAGAAGGTTGGCAGTACTTC	CASSLDGQEGWQYF
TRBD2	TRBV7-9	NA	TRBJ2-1	TGTGCCAGCAGCTTAGGACTAGCGGGAGGCGATGAGCAGTTCTTC	CASSLGLAGGDEQFF
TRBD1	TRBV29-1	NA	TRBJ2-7	TGCAGCGTTGAGGGACAGGGGGCCTACGAGCAGTACTTC	CSVEGQGAYEQYF
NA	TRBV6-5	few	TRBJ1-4	TGTGCCAGCAGAAGCGGGATACACACTGAAAAACTGTTTTTT	CASRSGIHTEKLFF
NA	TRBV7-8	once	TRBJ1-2	TGTGCCAGCAGCTTAGGCCGCCATCCCATATACGGCTACACCTTC	CASSLGRHPIYGYTF
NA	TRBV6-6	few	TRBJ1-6	TGTGCCAGCAGTTACGGTGGGGGTCGGGATTCACCCCTCCACTTT	CASSYGGGRDSPLHF
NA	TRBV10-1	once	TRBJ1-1	TGCGCCAGCAGTGAGGGTATAATGAACACTGAAGCTTTCTTT	CASSEGIMNTEAFF
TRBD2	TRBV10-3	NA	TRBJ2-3	TGTGCAGCCAGGGCTAGCGGGGCGACAGATACGCAGTATTTT	CAARASGATDTQYF
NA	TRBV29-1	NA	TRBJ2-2	TGCAGCGTTGTGGTCGGAGGGGGAGGGGAGCTGTTTTTT	CSVVVGGGGELFF
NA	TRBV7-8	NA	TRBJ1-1	TGTGCCAGCAGCTTAAGGGACGGAAACACTGAAGCTTTCTTT	CASSLRDGNTEAFF
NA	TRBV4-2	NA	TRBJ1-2	TGTGCCAGCAGCCTAAACGTGGGGGGCGCGTTTGGCTACACCTTC	CASSLNVGGAFGYTF
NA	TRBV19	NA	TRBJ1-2	TGTGCCAGTAGTGTGGCCTGGGACGGGGGCTACACCTTC	CASSVAWDGGYTF
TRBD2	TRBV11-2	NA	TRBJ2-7	TGTGCCAGCAGCCCGACTAGCGGGAACTACCACGAGCAGTACTTC	CASSPTSGNYHEQYF
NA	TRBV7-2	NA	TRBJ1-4	TGTGCCAGCAGCTTAGCGGGGGGCGCTACCACTGAAAAACTGTTTTTT	CASSLAGGATTEKLFF
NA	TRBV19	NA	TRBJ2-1	TGTGCCAGTAGCCTCATGTACAATGAGCAGTTCTTC	CASSLMYNEQFF
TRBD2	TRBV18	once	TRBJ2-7	TGTGCCAGCTCTCCGGGGGGGTTAAAAACCTACGAGCAGTACTTC	CASSPGGLKTYEQYF
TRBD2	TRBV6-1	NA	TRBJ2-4	TGTGCCAGCAGTGAATTGAGCGGGAGCGCAAAAAACATTCAGTACTTC	CASSELSGSAKNIQYF
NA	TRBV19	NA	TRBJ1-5	TGTGCCAGTATGTCCACCGGGGGCGCGGAAAAGGGTCAGCCCCAGCATTTT	CASMSTGGAEKGQPQHF
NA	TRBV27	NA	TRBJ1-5	TGTGCCAGCAGTTTATTCGCCGACAGTCTTCAGCCCCAGCATTTT	CASSLFADSLQPQHF